This T cell receptor (beta chain) was observed in a study of shared clonotypes between healthy human individuals. Notes on the study in general: Unshared clonotypes carried lower generation probabilities than those common to all four donors.

This clone is a singleton in its sample. Its antigen is currently unknown. Naive CD8 cells comprised CD45RO-negative, CCR7-positively selected cells, excluding terminally differentiated effector memory CD45RA+ cells. This table comes from immunoSEQ multiplex PCR, and its TCRdb copy is limited to in-frame clones, with some not included. The sample records roughly 550,000 clones, roughly 96% being singletons. The receptor's source is a woman in her thirties in good health. The sample consisted of naive CD8+ T cells sorted from blood.

DNA for the CDR3: TGTGCCAGCAGAGATAACACTGAAGCTTTCTTT. This translates into CASRDNTEAFF. The chain joins TRBV6-5 to TRBJ1-1; D remains ambiguous. The length of the CDR3 is 11 residues. Per germline, CDR1 MNHEY and CDR2 SVGAGI. The V and J ends lost 6 bases and 2 bases respectively, with 4 bases between them.